This entry lists 2 T cell receptor beta chains sequenced from one sample in a study of blood T cell repertoires in COVID-19. Produced via immunoSEQ multiplex PCR; TCRdb's table is partial and in-frame only. This table holds under 250,000 clones, 82% found once. The sequenced material came from peripheral blood. Receptor source: a woman aged 80 or over with acute or convalescent COVID-19.

Only a few counts were recorded for this clone. The gene calls are TRBV18 and TRBJ1-1, with TRBD1 matching over 7 bases. V was pared by 4 bases and J by 8 bases, with 16 bases of the junction left unmatched. Germline CDR1 is KGHSH and CDR2 is LQKENI. The CDR3 length is 16 residues. CDR3 protein: CASSRDSPSFSQEAFF. Here the CDR3 DNA reads TGTGCCAGCTCACGGGACAGCCCCTCCTTTAGCCAGGAAGCTTTCTTT.

The rearrangement joins TRBV15 to TRBJ2-3, with TRBD2 identical over 7 bases. Trimming at V came to 1 base and at J to 2 bases, leaving 3 bases not matched to a gene. CDR1 is LNHNV and CDR2 is YYDKDF in the germline V gene (reference sequence). The CDR3 is 15 residues long. The CDR3, as DNA: TGTGCCACCAGCAGAGTCGGGGGGACCACAGATACGCAGTATTTT. Translation: CATSRVGGTTDTQYF.